The clone carrying this T cell receptor (beta chain) was counted between two and nine times. This entry belongs to a study of T cell responses to AZD1222 COVID-19 vaccine. Per the germline V gene, CDR1 is LGHNA and CDR2 is YSLEER. The V and J ends lost 4 bases and 1 base respectively, with 13 bases between them. This CDR3 comprises 15 residues. TCRdb keeps only in-frame clones here, not all; method: immunoSEQ multiplex PCR. The sample records about 120,000 clones, 87% being singletons. The rearrangement joins TRBV4-3 to TRBJ1-1; TRBD1 might be the D (6 bases). The receptor was derived from an adult who received the AZD1222 COVID-19 vaccine. Sample: peripheral blood, taken 28 days after the second AZD1222 dose. The CDR3 spells CASSRMGGRNTEAFF. For the CDR3, the DNA is TGCGCCAGCAGCCGGATGGGGGGCAGGAACACTGAAGCTTTCTTT.